This paragraph covers one T cell receptor beta chain sequence. Its specificity is unknown. Template material for amplifying TCR beta CDR3 regions consisted of RNA transcripts. Researchers ran a first-round RT-PCR on the TCR CDR3 using the HTBI primer set. TCRdb independently ran MiXCR on the multiplex PCR reads; one entry per CDR3 protein. This table has a few hundred thousand distinct CDR3 sequences, around 16% appearing once. The V end was cut by 6 bases, the J end by 5 bases, with 16 bases between. There are 15 residues in the CDR3. Germline-derived CDR1 and CDR2 are KGHDR and SFDVKD. The source of the sample is a study of T cells in Graves' hyperthyroidism and ophthalmopathy. The study's findings and limits: A 13 V-J signature model discriminated ophthalmopathy versus stable hyperthyroidism. Progression to ophthalmopathy was predicted a median of 6.5 months early. In blood, most of the thyroid clonotypes expanded above 0.001 were also present.

The sequence came from a woman aged 25 to 39 with Graves' hyperthyroidism. The V call is TRBV24-1, the J call TRBJ1-5, with a possible D match to TRBD1 (5 bases). Input material: blood. As DNA, the CDR3 is TGTGCCACCAGTTCGGGTTACGGGACGGATCAGCCCCAGCATTTT. Translated: CATSSGYGTDQPQHF.